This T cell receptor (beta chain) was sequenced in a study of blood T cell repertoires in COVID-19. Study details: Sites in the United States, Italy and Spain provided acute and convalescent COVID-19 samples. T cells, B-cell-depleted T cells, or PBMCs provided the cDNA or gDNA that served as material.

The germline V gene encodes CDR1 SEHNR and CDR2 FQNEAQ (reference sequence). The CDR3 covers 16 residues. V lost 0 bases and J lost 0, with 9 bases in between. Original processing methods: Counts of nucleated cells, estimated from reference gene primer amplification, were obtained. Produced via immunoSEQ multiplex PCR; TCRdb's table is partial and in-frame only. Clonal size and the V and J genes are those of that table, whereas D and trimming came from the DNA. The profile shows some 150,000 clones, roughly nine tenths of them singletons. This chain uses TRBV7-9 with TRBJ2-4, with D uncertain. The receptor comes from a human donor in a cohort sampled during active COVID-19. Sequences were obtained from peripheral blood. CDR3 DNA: TGTGCCAGCAGCTTAGCCCGCGGCCTAGCCAAAAACATTCAGTACTTC. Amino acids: CASSLARGLAKNIQYF.